Shown below are 32 T cell receptor beta chains from a single sample sequenced in a study of shared clonotypes between healthy human individuals. Terminally differentiated effector memory CD45RA+ cells were left out of the naive CD8 fraction, which was CD45RO-negative and positively selected for CCR7. Data came from immunoSEQ multiplex PCR; TCRdb stores just in-frame clones and leaves some out. The table records approximately 600,000 clones, 85% to 95% of them present only once. Sequences were obtained from naive CD8+ T cells sorted from blood. These receptors all come from a woman in her twenties or thirties in good health.

V and J are TRBV18 and TRBJ2-7, with D perhaps matching TRBD2 (8 bases). This CDR3 is 15 amino acids long. V was cut by 3 bases and J by 5 bases, with 17 bases left in between. Per the germline V gene, CDR1 is KGHSH and CDR2 is LQKENI. The CDR3 region has the DNA TGTGCCAGCTCACCGCGACAGGGACTAGAACACGAGCAGTACTTC. Its protein is CASSPRQGLEHEQYF.

V usage is TRBV9 and J usage is TRBJ2-7; D perhaps matches TRBD2 (5 bases). Germline loops: CDR1 SGDLS, CDR2 YYNGEE. This CDR3 is 15 amino acids long. Between the trimmed V and J ends, which lost 4 bases and 5 bases, there was a span of 19 bases. The DNA of the CDR3 is TGTGCCAGCAGCCCCTACCCTAGGCCGGAGGACGAGCAGTACTTC. Protein: CASSPYPRPEDEQYF.

This chain uses TRBV7-9 with TRBJ2-5; no clear D gene. The DNA matches TRBJ2-7 better at its end, which makes the J call doubtful. Germline CDR1 SEHNR, CDR2 FQNEAQ (reference sequence). This CDR3 contains 11 residues. The CDR3 bases are TGTGCCAGCAGCTTAAGAGACGAGCAGTACTTC. It encodes CASSLRDEQYF.

V usage is TRBV9 and J usage is TRBJ1-5; no definite D call. Germline V gives CDR1 SGDLS, CDR2 YYNGEE. The V and J ends lost 2 bases and 3 bases respectively, with 12 bases between them. The CDR3 covers 15 residues. The CDR3 nucleotides read TGTGCCAGCAGCGTCGGCAGGTCCGCCAATCAGCCCCAGCATTTT. Protein: CASSVGRSANQPQHF.

J is TRBJ2-5 and V is TRBV27; the match to TRBD2 covers 11 bases. The better agreement between TRBJ2-7 and the DNA end casts doubt on the J call. CDR1 is MNHEY and CDR2 is SMNVEV in the germline V gene (reference sequence). The CDR3 is 15 residues long. The CDR3 nucleotides read TGTGCCAGCAGTTTAGGACTAGCGGGTACCTACGAGCAGTACTTC. It yields the protein CASSLGLAGTYEQYF.

This chain connects TRBV6-5 to TRBJ1-1; D is perhaps TRBD1 (5 bases). CDR1 is MNHEY, CDR2 SVGAGI, per germline. Trimming shortened V by 2 bases and J by 7 bases, and 14 bases separated the two germline ends. There are 14 residues in the CDR3. The CDR3 DNA reads as TGTGCCAGCAGTTACACCAGACAGTTCATTGAAGCTTTCTTT. Encoded protein: CASSYTRQFIEAFF.

V and J are TRBV7-2 and TRBJ1-1; D not certain. The V end was cut by 1 base, the J end by 0 bases, with 6 bases between. Germline-derived CDR1 and CDR2 are SGHTA and FQGNSA. The CDR3 consists of 14 residues. The CDR3 DNA is TGTGCCAGCAGCTTAGTCCGAATGAACACTGAAGCTTTCTTT. Encoded protein: CASSLVRMNTEAFF.

CDR3 coding DNA: TGTGCCAGCAGTTCAAGAGTAACCGCAGAGACCCAGTACTTC. It yields the protein CASSSRVTAETQYF. The chain joins TRBV6-6 to TRBJ2-5; no clear D gene. V was pared by 4 bases and J by 4 bases, with 13 bases between. This CDR3 spans 14 amino acids. Per the germline V gene, CDR1 is MNHNY and CDR2 is SVGAGI (reference sequence).

V gene TRBV28 combines with J gene TRBJ1-2; D ambiguous. The CDR3 is 13 amino acids. The V end was cut by 2 bases, the J end by 4 bases, with 8 bases between. Germline CDR1 is MDHEN and CDR2 is SYDVKM. The CDR3 coding sequence is TGTGCCAGCAGTTTAGGAGGAGGCTATGGCTACACCTTC. It yields the protein CASSLGGGYGYTF.

The chain combines TRBV5-1 with TRBJ2-7, with a weak D call TRBD1 (6 bases). The germline CDR1 and CDR2 sequences are SGHRS and YFSETQ. Trimming pared 4 bases from V and 3 bases from J, leaving 11 bases between. CDR3 size: 13 residues. The CDR3: CASSPTGIYEQYF. CDR3 nucleotides: TGCGCCAGCAGCCCGACAGGAATCTACGAGCAGTACTTC.

This clone was recorded once. This chain links TRBV5-6 with TRBJ2-3, with 8 bases aligning to TRBD1. Germline V lookup: CDR1 SGHDT, CDR2 YYEEEE. This CDR3 has 17 residues. V lost 0 bases to trimming and J lost 2 bases; unmatched junction nucleotides: 8. The CDR3 spells CASSLAAGQVVTDTQYF. The CDR3 nucleotides are TGTGCCAGCAGCTTGGCCGCGGGACAGGTGGTCACAGATACGCAGTATTTT.

J is TRBJ2-7 and V is TRBV19, with D maybe TRBD2 (6 bases). V was shortened by 5 bases and J by 3 bases, with 14 bases between the two germline ends. Per the germline V gene, CDR1 is LNHDA and CDR2 is SQIVND (reference sequence). This CDR3 spans 14 amino acids. Here the CDR3 reads CASSPRDSGYEQYF. CDR3 coding DNA: TGTGCCAGTAGTCCCCGGGATAGCGGCTACGAGCAGTACTTC.

The count of this clone is one. The genes are TRBV28 and TRBJ1-1; D gene ambiguous. The CDR3 has 16 amino acids. With 1 base removed from V and 3 bases from J, the gap between germline ends came to 15 bases. Per germline, CDR1 MDHEN and CDR2 SYDVKM. The CDR3 nucleotides are TGTGCCAGCAGTTTATTTCCCACGACACTGGACACTGAAGCTTTCTTT. Amino acid sequence: CASSLFPTTLDTEAFF.

The gene calls are TRBV30 and TRBJ2-2; tentatively, D is TRBD1 or TRBD2 (6 bases each). V lost 2 bases and J lost 3, with 13 bases in between. This CDR3 has 15 residues. The germline V gene has CDR1 GTSNPN and CDR2 SVGIG (reference sequence). CDR3 bases: TGTGCCTGGAGTACAGGGTTAGCGGACACCGGGGAGCTGTTTTTT. It codes for CAWSTGLADTGELFF.

The chain carries TRBV10-1 and TRBJ2-3; D possibly matches TRBD1 or TRBD2 (5 bases each). The V end was cut by 0 bases, the J end by 2 bases, with 9 bases between. Germline CDR1 is WNHNN and CDR2 is SYGVQD (reference sequence). This CDR3 contains 15 residues. The CDR3 nucleotides read TGCGCCAGCAGTGAGTCGGGACGGCTCACAGATACGCAGTATTTT. The encoded protein is CASSESGRLTDTQYF.

V is TRBV9 and J is TRBJ1-6, with 8 bases aligning to TRBD1. V was clipped by 3 bases and J by 7 bases; unmatched bases: 0. The CDR3 spans 13 residues. The germline V gene encodes CDR1 SGDLS and CDR2 YYNGEE. The DNA of the CDR3 is TGTGCCAGCAGCGGACAGGGGAATTCACCCCTCCACTTT. Translating it yields CASSGQGNSPLHF.

The chain joins TRBV2 to TRBJ2-2, with TRBD2 identical over 7 bases. The V and J ends lost 5 bases and 4 bases, in that order; junction bases with no gene match: 10. This CDR3 contains 16 residues. Per germline, CDR1 SNHLY and CDR2 FYNNEI. CDR3 nucleotide sequence: TGTGCCAGCAGTCCCCTGCGGGAGTGGGGCACCGGGGAGCTGTTTTTT. Its translation is CASSPLREWGTGELFF.

The V gene is TRBV11-2, the J gene TRBJ2-7; 7 bases fit TRBD1. With V trimmed by 5 bases and J by 7 bases, 14 bases remained unmatched. Germline V gene data show CDR1 as SGHAT and CDR2 as FQNNGV. The CDR3 is 15 residues long. The CDR3 sequence: CASSHKTGLGIEQYF. The CDR3 DNA reads as TGTGCCAGCAGCCATAAGACAGGGTTGGGGATTGAGCAGTACTTC. Complete variable domain (other parts from reference TRBV11-2 and TRBJ2-7): EAGVAQSPRYKIIEKRQSVAFWCNPISGHATLYWYQQILGQGPKLLIQFQNNGVVDDSQLPKDRFSAERLKGVDSTLKIQPAKLEDSAVYLCASSHKTGLGIEQYFGPGTRLTVT.

This chain links TRBV27 with TRBJ2-1; 8 bases line up with TRBD1. Germline V gives CDR1 MNHEY, CDR2 SMNVEV (reference sequence). The CDR3 runs 13 residues. With V trimmed by 4 bases and J by 14 bases, 10 bases remained unmatched. The CDR3 spells CASSYTDRGGKFF. The CDR3 DNA follows: TGTGCCAGCAGTTACACCGACAGGGGAGGAAAGTTCTTC.

The rearrangement uses TRBV28 and TRBJ2-1, with 9 bases identical to TRBD2. Trimming at V came to 5 bases and at J to 9 bases, leaving 11 bases not matched to a gene. The length of the CDR3 is 15 residues. Looked up from germline, CDR1 is MDHEN and CDR2 is SYDVKM. The CDR3 coding sequence is TGTGCCAGCAGTCTACTAGCGGGTTCCTTCGGTGAGCAGTTCTTC. Protein: CASSLLAGSFGEQFF.

The J gene is TRBJ2-2, the V gene TRBV7-6; TRBD1 or TRBD2 may be the D gene (5 bases each). V lost 1 base and J 2 bases, leaving 17 bases between the germline ends. Germline values: CDR1 SGHVS, CDR2 FNYEAQ. CDR3 size: 18 residues. The CDR3 is CASSLDAGTDLNTGELFF. CDR3 nucleotide sequence: TGTGCCAGCAGCTTAGATGCCGGGACGGATTTAAACACCGGGGAGCTGTTTTTT.

V gene TRBV29-1 combines with J gene TRBJ2-7, with 7 nucleotides matching TRBD2. Looked up from germline, CDR1 is SQVTM and CDR2 is ANQGSEA. V was clipped by 2 bases and J by 2 bases; unmatched bases: 3. The CDR3 sequence is 13 residues long. Here the CDR3 reads CSVETSEAYEQYF. CDR3 sequence (DNA): TGCAGCGTTGAAACTAGCGAAGCCTACGAGCAGTACTTC.

This clone came up once. The chain joins TRBV10-3 to TRBJ2-2; a possible D gene is TRBD1 (6 bases). The germline V gene has CDR1 ENHRY and CDR2 SYGVKD. V was pared by 2 bases and J by 6 bases, with 10 bases between. This CDR3 spans 14 amino acids. DNA of the CDR3: TGTGCCATCAGTGAGGCAGGGGCCCCCGGGGAGCTGTTTTTT. This translates into CAISEAGAPGELFF.

This sequence joins TRBV5-5 and TRBJ1-1; no firm D call. Germline V CDR1 and CDR2: SGHKS, YYEKEE (reference sequence). V lost 1 base to trimming and J lost 11 bases, with 12 bases between them. The CDR3 loop spans 12 amino acids. The CDR3 DNA reads TGTGCCAGCAGCTTGTTAGAGACCCTGGCTTTCTTT. Its protein product is CASSLLETLAFF. Combining the CDR3 with reference TRBV5-5 and TRBJ1-1 gives the whole variable domain DAGVTQSPTHLIKTRGQQVTLRCSPISGHKSVSWYQQVLGQGPQFIFQYYEKEERGRGNFPDRFSARQFPNYSSELNVNALLLGDSALYLCASSLLETLAFFGQGTRLTVV.

The chain combines TRBV27 with TRBJ1-1; D possibly corresponds to TRBD1 (6 bases). Per the germline V gene, CDR1 is MNHEY and CDR2 is SMNVEV (reference sequence). Trimming left V 0 bases short and J 5 bases short, with 13 bases between. The CDR3 totals 15 residues. CDR3 nucleotide sequence: TGTGCCAGCAGTTTATCGGGGGGCTTTTGGACTGAAGCTTTCTTT. It specifies CASSLSGGFWTEAFF.

The V gene is TRBV6-5, the J gene TRBJ1-4; D is possibly TRBD1 (5 bases). Germline V CDR1 and CDR2: MNHEY, SVGAGI. The CDR3 contains 15 residues. V was clipped by 5 bases and J by 4 bases, with 14 bases between them. The CDR3 nucleotides read TGTGCCAGCAGTATTTCGACAGCCTTTAATGAAAAACTGTTTTTT. It is translated as CASSISTAFNEKLFF.

The chain is built from TRBV6-6 and TRBJ1-2; 7 nucleotides line up with TRBD1. Trimming cost V 0 bases and J 5 bases; bases outside gene matches: 3. This CDR3 has 14 residues. Germline assignment: CDR1 MNHNY and CDR2 SVGAGI (reference sequence). The CDR3 DNA follows: TGTGCCAGCAGTTACTCTGACAGGGTATATGGCTACACCTTC. Translated, it gives CASSYSDRVYGYTF.

The V call is TRBV7-8, the J call TRBJ1-5; D is unresolved. V lost 5 bases and J 0 bases, leaving 11 bases between the germline ends. The CDR3 spans 15 residues. CDR1 and CDR2 from the germline V gene are SGHVS and FQNEAQ. CDR3 sequence (DNA): TGTGCCAGCAGCCCCATGTCCATTAGCAATCAGCCCCAGCATTTT. It translates to CASSPMSISNQPQHF.

The chain has TRBV28 and TRBJ2-7; D call uncertain. This CDR3 contains 15 residues. Deletions cut 8 bases from V and 0 bases from J, with 17 bases between. Germline values: CDR1 MDHEN, CDR2 SYDVKM. The CDR3 DNA sequence: TGTGCCAGCTCCCCTAAAGGCGCGAGCTCCTACGAGCAGTACTTC. This sequence encodes CASSPKGASSYEQYF.

The genes are TRBV28 and TRBJ1-2, with TRBD1 as a possible D gene (5 bases). V dropped 6 bases and J dropped 8 bases, with 19 bases sitting between them. The CDR3 is 14 residues long. The germline CDR1 and CDR2 sequences are MDHEN and SYDVKM. The DNA of the CDR3 is TGTGCCAGCAGCTCCGGATTTCGGGGCGAAGGCTACACCTTC. This translates into CASSSGFRGEGYTF.

The chain has TRBV7-3 and TRBJ2-3; D might be TRBD2 (5 bases). Germline V gene sequence: CDR1 SGHTA, CDR2 FQGTGA. The CDR3 totals 15 residues. V lost 3 bases, J lost 2 bases, and 12 bases lay in between. CDR3 in amino acids: CASSLASGDTDTQYF. The DNA of the CDR3 is TGTGCCAGCAGCTTGGCCAGCGGAGACACAGATACGCAGTATTTT.

This sequence joins TRBV27 and TRBJ2-5; the D is unclear. The CDR3 consists of 15 residues. Trimming pared 2 bases from V and 5 bases from J, leaving 15 bases between. The germline V gene encodes CDR1 MNHEY and CDR2 SMNVEV (reference sequence). CDR3 nucleotides: TGTGCCAGCAGTTTAACGGACGGTCGAATGGAGACCCAGTACTTC. This encodes CASSLTDGRMETQYF.